This T cell receptor beta chain was sequenced for a study of T cells in localized non-small cell lung cancer. The study, taken as a whole, reports: Among the top 100 tumor clones, a median about 52 appeared in adjacent lung. The study sequenced only one region of the tumor. As a result, intratumor heterogeneity could not be excluded and remains possible. An association was observed between higher blood T cell density and longer overall survival. Uninvolved neighboring lung showed the greatest T cell clonality, exceeding tumor.

As to this clone: Its antigen remains unknown.

Libraries were prepared by immunoSEQ multiplex PCR; TCRdb keeps only in-frame clonotypes and omits some of them. Of tens of thousands of clones listed, over 80% were seen once; the top ten hold 15%. This specimen was peripheral blood, taken before any cancer treatment. This receptor was identified in a man between 40 and 70 years old with stage I squamous cell lung carcinoma.

In DNA, the CDR3 is TGTGCCAGCAGTCTAGGGTCCCTTGGGGAAAAACTGTTTTTT. Its translation is CASSLGSLGEKLFF. J is TRBJ1-4 and V is TRBV28; D not resolved. This CDR3 comprises 14 residues. CDR1 and CDR2 (germline): MDHEN, SYDVKM. V lost 5 bases and J lost 8, with 15 bases in between.